The source of this T cell receptor (beta chain) is a study of Graves' ophthalmopathy and Graves' hyperthyroidism (dated by TCRdb to about 2018). In the study overall: Peripheral blood was collected before any treatment was given, at the time of initial diagnosis. To tell Graves' ophthalmopathy apart from Graves' hyperthyroidism, and to predict which patients would progress to ophthalmopathy, the study relied on TCR beta repertoire signatures. In total, under 150 blood samples were TCR-sequenced: approximately 40 ophthalmopathy, some 75 hyperthyroidism and some 17 hyperthyroidism-to-ophthalmopathy patients. To explore V-J signatures that distinguish ophthalmopathy from hyperthyroidism, a discovery set of about a hundred patients was enrolled, made up of under 50 with ophthalmopathy and some 60 with stable hyperthyroidism. An independent validation cohort was composed of around 19 hyperthyroidism patients and around 16 patients who later progressed from hyperthyroidism to ophthalmopathy. T-cell repertoires of thyroid tissue and blood were compared in six hyperthyroidism patients. Once sampling was done, hyperthyroidism patients were given methimazole at a starting dose of 30 mg daily, while ophthalmopathy patients were given high-dose intravenous methylprednisolone. For training and testing, the roughly 100 patients in the discovery cohort were randomly divided in a 7:3 ratio. Beyond this particular receptor, the publication reports: Among expanded thyroid clonotypes with frequency above 0.001, most also showed up in blood, which suggests that blood repertoires may reflect the thyroid immune response. In cross-validation, the 13-signature model distinguished ophthalmopathy from stable hyperthyroidism with about 87% sensitivity and roughly 81% specificity, and in the test set the corresponding values were about 80% and 75%. No statistical method was used to predetermine the sample size, and group allocation was not hidden from the investigators. In validation, the model predicted ophthalmopathy progression with roughly 68% sensitivity and around 72% specificity; around twelve predicted patients were CT-confirmed with GO in a median of roughly 6.8 months.

The CDR3, cysteine through phenylalanine, is 17 amino acids long. The read is trimmed to its CDR3 DNA, 51 bases read in frame from base 1. V and J are truncated by 4 bases and 0 bases respectively, leaving an intervening sequence of 13 bases. As concerns this clonotype: Which antigen it targets is not known. No much larger clone is present one base from it, and per-base qualities are unavailable.

The ophthalmopathy patients had moderately to severely active disease, with a Clinical Activity Score of 3 or higher, a NOSPECS grade of 4 or higher, and a disease duration of less than 3 months. Patients with other autoimmune diseases, uncontrolled infections, pregnancy or lactation were excluded from the study. Diagnosis relied on clinical symptoms, serum thyroxine, TRAb, thyroid ultrasound and orbital computed tomography. Using Ficoll-Paque density gradient centrifugation, PBMCs were isolated from over 8.5 ml of fresh peripheral blood. Total RNA was extracted using Trizol reagent, and RNA quality was checked on an Agilent 2100 Bioanalyzer. For repertoire sequencing, TCR beta CDR3 regions were amplified from RNA transcripts. The first round of RT-PCR was done with HTBI primers and the Qiagen OneStep RT-PCR kit, and was followed by a second round of multiplex PCR, then size selection and purification. Libraries were sequenced paired-end with 100 bp reads on an Illumina HiSeq2000. Concerning the study's data processing: SOAPnuke was used to process the reads, throwing out any read that had adapters, had uncalled bases, had a mean Phred below 15, or lacked an exact constant-primer or identifier match. COPE v1.2.5 was used to merge high-quality paired reads. Clonotypes were defined as unique nucleotide sequences and were aligned to IMGT TRB V, D and J references using MiTCR v1.1. Only V-J combinations with frequency above 0.0001 were analysed, covering approximately 99% of repertoires. A TCR clonal expansion and chaos score per V-J combination was defined as the ratio of F50 clonal expansion to chaos observed in the TCRdist matrix. Features were reduced by Welch's t-statistics and random forest to over 10 V-J combinations, which fed a naive Bayes classifier. Thyroid-blood repertoire similarity was quantified with the Morisita-Horn index. The raw public data were reprocessed by TCRdb itself: fastp quality trimming at Q25, MiXCR clonotype calling, in-frame beta chains only. CDR3 protein duplicates are merged, each entry listing the most common genes and DNA. What appears here as the V and J calls and clone size reflects TCRdb's work, not the paper's. Recorded for this sample are 200,000 to 250,000 distinct CDR3 sequences; roughly 21% of them occurred a single time. The leading ten clones occupy roughly 39% of the sample.

The sequence is built from TRBV12-3 or TRBV12-4 and TRBJ1-6; the D segment cannot be called with confidence. The receptor's source is a woman aged 45-65 years with Graves' ophthalmopathy. Donor details come from another sample of the same person, matched by shared clones. The sequencing input was peripheral blood. The sequenced DNA is TGTGCCAGCAGTTCCTCCCTGACACGCTCCTATAATTCACCCCTCCACTTT. It specifies CASSSSLTRSYNSPLHF.